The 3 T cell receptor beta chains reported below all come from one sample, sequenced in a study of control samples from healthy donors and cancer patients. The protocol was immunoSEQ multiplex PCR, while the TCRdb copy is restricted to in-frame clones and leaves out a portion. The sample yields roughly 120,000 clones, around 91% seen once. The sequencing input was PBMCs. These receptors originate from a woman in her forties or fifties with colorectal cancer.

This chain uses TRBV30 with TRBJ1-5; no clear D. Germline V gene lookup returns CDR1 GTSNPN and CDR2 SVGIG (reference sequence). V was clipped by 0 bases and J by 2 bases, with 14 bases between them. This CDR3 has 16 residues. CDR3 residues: CAWSVADVGGNQPQHF. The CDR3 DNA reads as TGTGCCTGGAGTGTCGCTGACGTTGGTGGCAATCAGCCCCAGCATTTT.

CDR3 residues: CASSPATRGQTNQPQHF. In nucleotides, the CDR3 is TGTGCCAGCAGCCCAGCGACCCGGGGCCAGACCAATCAGCCCCAGCATTTT. V usage is TRBV11-2 and J usage is TRBJ1-5; possible D gene TRBD1, 5 bases. Germline CDR1 reads SGHAT; CDR2 reads FQNNGV. This CDR3 comprises 17 residues. The ends were cut back, 5 bases at V and 3 bases at J, with 20 bases in the middle. Full variable domain (rest looked up from reference TRBV11-2 and TRBJ1-5): EAGVAQSPRYKIIEKRQSVAFWCNPISGHATLYWYQQILGQGPKLLIQFQNNGVVDDSQLPKDRFSAERLKGVDSTLKIQPAKLEDSAVYLCASSPATRGQTNQPQHFGDGTRLSIL.

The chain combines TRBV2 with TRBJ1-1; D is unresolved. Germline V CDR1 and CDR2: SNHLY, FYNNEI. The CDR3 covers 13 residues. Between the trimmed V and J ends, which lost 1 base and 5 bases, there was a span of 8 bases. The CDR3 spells CASSEGRWTEAFF. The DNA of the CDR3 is TGTGCCAGCAGTGAAGGACGTTGGACTGAAGCTTTCTTT.